This TCR beta chain was observed in a study of Ad26.COV2.S vaccination and SARS-CoV-2 variants. Across the whole study: Donor was in the COV1001 Ad26.COV2.S trial arm.

Treatment described: roughly 19 received Ad26.COV2.S at low or high dose, single or two shots; five or six received placebo; per-sample allocation not given. Day 63 following the first vaccine or placebo injection was when the samples were taken. Some clones are missing from TCRdb's copy, which holds only in-frame ones; the method was immunoSEQ multiplex PCR. Altogether about 400,000 clones are present, about nine tenths being singletons, with the ten largest covering 1.5% to 2%. The sample was peripheral blood, taken in a trial of Ad26.COV2.S vaccine versus placebo. The receptor comes from a person aged 18-60 years who received the Ad26.COV2.S COVID-19 vaccine or a placebo.

CDR3 nucleotides: TGCGCCAGCAGCTTGTCGCAGGGGTTGGTCGAGACCCAGTACTTC. It specifies CASSLSQGLVETQYF. The chain recombines TRBV5-1 with TRBJ2-5; TRBD1 might be the D (6 bases). Germline assignment: CDR1 SGHRS and CDR2 YFSETQ. V was shortened by 1 base and J by 5 bases, with 15 bases between the two germline ends. The CDR3 consists of 15 residues.